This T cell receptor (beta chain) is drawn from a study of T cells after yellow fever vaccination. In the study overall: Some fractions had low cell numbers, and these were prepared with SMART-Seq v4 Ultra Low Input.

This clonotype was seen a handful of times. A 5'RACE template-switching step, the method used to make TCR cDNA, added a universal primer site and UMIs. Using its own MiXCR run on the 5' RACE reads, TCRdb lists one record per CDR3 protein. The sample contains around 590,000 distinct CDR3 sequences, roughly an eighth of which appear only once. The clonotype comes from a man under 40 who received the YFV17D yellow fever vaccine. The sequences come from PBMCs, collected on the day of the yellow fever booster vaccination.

CDR3 DNA sequence: TGTGCCAGCAGCTTGGGAGCGCTGGTAGCGGGAGGGCCATCCTACGAGCAGTACTTC. Encoded protein: CASSLGALVAGGPSYEQYF. The chain is built from TRBV5-6 and TRBJ2-7, with 11 bases aligning to TRBD2. J was trimmed by 1 base and V by 0 bases; bases with no gene match: 12. The CDR3 is made up of 19 amino acids. Germline lookup yields CDR1 SGHDT and CDR2 YYEEEE.